This TCR beta chain was sequenced during a study of T cells in Graves' hyperthyroidism and ophthalmopathy. Looking at the study overall: Blood was drawn when the patient was first diagnosed and still untreated. The study's findings and limits: Peripheral blood also featured most of the thyroid clonotypes expanded above 0.001. In validation, the model predicted ophthalmopathy. These predictions came a median about 6.5 months before onset.

About this clonotype: Its antigen is unknown.

The PBMCs had their origin in 10 ml of fresh peripheral blood. RNA transcripts yielded amplified TCR beta CDR3 regions. First-round RT-PCR targeting the TCR CDR3 was performed with the HTBI primer set. TCRdb itself ran the multiplex PCR reads through MiXCR, one entry per CDR3 protein. The table records 650,000 to 750,000 distinct CDR3 sequences, about 14% of them present only once. Unmatched junction bases numbered 2, after V lost 5 bases and J lost 0 bases. This CDR3 is built from 14 residues. The germline V gene encodes CDR1 SNHLY and CDR2 FYNNEI. The sequenced material came from blood. The V and J genes are TRBV2 and TRBJ2-5; 8 bases fit TRBD1. The TCR originated in a woman under 30 with Graves' hyperthyroidism. The CDR3 bases are TGTGCCAGCAGTCGGGACAGGAACCAAGAGACCCAGTACTTC. This gives the protein CASSRDRNQETQYF. Full variable domain (remainder filled in from reference TRBV2 and TRBJ2-5): EPEVTQTPSHQVTQMGQEVILRCVPISNHLYFYWYRQILGQKVEFLVSFYNNEISEKSEIFDDQFSVERPDGSNFTLKIRSTKLEDSAMYFCASSRDRNQETQYFGPGTRLLVL.